Shown below are 27 T cell receptor beta chains from a single sample sequenced in a study of TIL therapy for anti-PD-1-resistant metastatic lung cancer. Time point specified: pre-treatment sample, taken before nivolumab and TIL therapy. Sequencing used immunoSEQ v3. Method: immunoSEQ multiplex PCR; TCRdb's copy keeps in-frame clones and lacks some. There are under 70,000 clones in the sample; more than 75% occur only once, and 2.5% to 3% lies in the top ten. The sequencing used blood, collected at baseline. The receptors here all came from a person between 25 and 80 years old with non-small cell lung cancer.

This clone was counted a few times. The J gene is TRBJ2-7, the V gene TRBV2; 8 bases line up with TRBD2. V shed 4 bases and J 5 bases; nucleotides not matched to a gene: 13. Germline V gives CDR1 SNHLY, CDR2 FYNNEI. The CDR3 totals 16 residues. In nucleotides, the CDR3 is TGTGCCAGCAGTGGAGAAGGGACTAGTCTTTTCCACGAGCAGTACTTC. Translating it yields CASSGEGTSLFHEQYF.

A few counts support this clone. V gene TRBV6-5 combines with J gene TRBJ2-7; TRBD2 aligns across 8 bases. CDR1 and CDR2 from the germline V gene are MNHEY and SVGAGI. CDR3 length: 13 amino acids. Losses at the gene ends were 8 bases for V and 4 bases for J; bases not matched to a gene: 7. CDR3 loop: CASREGVAYEQYF. CDR3 nucleotide sequence: TGTGCCAGCCGGGAGGGGGTAGCGTACGAGCAGTACTTC.

The CDR3 reads CASSLVSGVPLEQYF. DNA of the CDR3: TGTGCCAGCAGCCTGGTGAGTGGGGTCCCCCTCGAGCAGTACTTC. The rearrangement uses TRBV14 and TRBJ2-7; no firm D call. Trimming took 4 bases from V and 6 from J, leaving 19 bases between them. The CDR3 is 15 residues long. The germline V gene has CDR1 SGHDN and CDR2 FVKESK.

The chain couples TRBV5-1 to TRBJ2-1, with 13 nucleotides matching TRBD2. This CDR3 spans 16 amino acids. Trimming took 0 bases from V and 8 from J; bases not matched to a gene: 5. Germline CDR1 SGHRS, CDR2 YFSETQ. The CDR3 loop is CASSLGLAGGWDEQFF. The CDR3 DNA sequence: TGCGCCAGCAGCTTGGGACTAGCGGGAGGATGGGATGAGCAGTTCTTC.

In DNA, the CDR3 is TGTGCCAGTCCGGGACAGGAGTTCTTTTCCTACGAGCAGTACTTC. Translated, it gives CASPGQEFFSYEQYF. The gene calls are TRBV10-3 and TRBJ2-7, with 8 nucleotides matching TRBD1. V gave up 10 bases and J gave up 1 base; unmatched junction bases: 12. The CDR3 loop spans 15 amino acids. Germline V CDR1 and CDR2: ENHRY, SYGVKD.

This chain connects TRBV6-5 to TRBJ2-7; possible D gene TRBD2, 6 bases. The V end lost 0 bases, the J end lost 3 bases, and 12 bases lay between the germline ends. The CDR3 loop spans 15 amino acids. Germline CDR1 is MNHEY and CDR2 is SVGAGI. The CDR3 DNA reads TGTGCCAGCAGTTACTCGCGCGGGCGGGGCTACGAGCAGTACTTC. As protein: CASSYSRGRGYEQYF.

This clone was seen a single time. This chain connects TRBV27 to TRBJ2-7; 8 nucleotides line up with TRBD1. The germline CDR1 and CDR2 sequences are MNHEY and SMNVEV (reference sequence). The V segment lost 0 bases and the J segment 8 bases; nucleotides outside the gene matches: 6. The CDR3 spans 14 residues. CDR3 sequence reads: CASSLSGQGRKQYF. The CDR3 coding sequence is TGTGCCAGCAGTTTATCAGGACAGGGTAGAAAGCAGTACTTC.

This clone has just one count. CDR3 in amino acids: CASSLGSLYEQYF. The CDR3 DNA reads TGTGCCAGCAGTCTCGGGTCTCTATACGAGCAGTACTTC. V gene TRBV25-1 combines with J gene TRBJ2-7; D is undetermined. Trimming stripped 5 bases from V and 4 bases from J, with 12 bases between. The length of the CDR3 is 13 residues. The germline V gene has CDR1 MGHDK and CDR2 SYGVNS.

In its sample, this clone was seen a few times. CDR3 in DNA: TGCGCCAGCAGCTTGGTCGGCACAGGGTTGGGAAACACCATATATTTT. Translating it yields CASSLVGTGLGNTIYF. The chain employs TRBV5-1 and TRBJ1-3; D may be TRBD1 (6 bases). V lost 0 bases to trimming and J lost 4 bases, with 14 bases between them. Germline assignment: CDR1 SGHRS and CDR2 YFSETQ. The CDR3 runs 16 residues.

The chain joins TRBV28 to TRBJ2-3; 7 bases fit TRBD1. This CDR3 contains 18 residues. The V gene's germline CDR1 is MDHEN and CDR2 SYDVKM. Losses at the gene ends were 3 bases for V and 0 bases for J; bases not matched to a gene: 12. The CDR3 sequence: CASSFGTASHFSTDTQYF. CDR3 in DNA: TGTGCCAGCAGTTTTGGGACAGCGAGTCATTTTAGCACAGATACGCAGTATTTT.

The CDR3 DNA reads TGTGCCACCAGCATTTCCACAGATACGCAGTATTTT. Its protein is CATSISTDTQYF. The rearrangement uses TRBV15 and TRBJ2-3; D remains ambiguous. V gave up 4 bases and J gave up 2 bases, with 4 bases separating them. Per the germline V gene, CDR1 is LNHNV and CDR2 is YYDKDF (reference sequence). The CDR3 extends over 12 amino acids.

CDR3 sequence: CATRRRVYEKLFF. Here the CDR3 DNA reads TGTGCCACCCGCAGGCGGGTTTACGAAAAACTGTTTTTT. The chain carries TRBV24-1 and TRBJ1-4; D call uncertain. V was shortened by 9 bases and J by 8 bases, with 15 bases between the two germline ends. Germline-derived CDR1 and CDR2 are KGHDR and SFDVKD. The CDR3 sequence is 13 residues long.

V is TRBV7-9 and J is TRBJ1-2; D is possibly TRBD1 (5 bases). V was trimmed by 5 bases and J by 12 bases, leaving 22 bases between them. Germline V gives CDR1 SEHNR, CDR2 FQNEAQ (reference sequence). There are 14 residues in the CDR3. CDR3 protein: CASSDSTEWAAHTF. CDR3 in DNA: TGTGCCAGCAGCGACAGTACCGAGTGGGCGGCGCACACCTTC.

The gene calls are TRBV5-1 and TRBJ2-6, with a possible D match to TRBD1 (6 bases). Germline V gene lookup returns CDR1 SGHRS and CDR2 YFSETQ. V was clipped by 0 bases and J by 2 bases, with 6 bases between them. This CDR3 comprises 15 residues. Here the CDR3 reads CASSLAGAGANVLTF. Here the CDR3 DNA reads TGCGCCAGCAGCTTGGCAGGGGCTGGGGCCAACGTCCTGACTTTC.

J is TRBJ2-2 and V is TRBV5-1; D is ambiguous. CDR1 SGHRS and CDR2 YFSETQ come from the germline V gene. V lost 4 bases, J lost 8 bases, and 9 bases lay in between. The CDR3 totals 12 residues. CDR3 sequence (DNA): TGCGCCAGCAGCCCCGTACGGGGGGAGCTGTTTTTT. Amino acid sequence: CASSPVRGELFF.

The chain couples TRBV4-1 to TRBJ1-4; no firm D call. The CDR3 loop spans 15 amino acids. Trimming left V 3 bases short and J 7 bases short, with 15 bases between. Germline lookup yields CDR1 MGHRA and CDR2 YSYEKL. The CDR3 bases are TGCGCCAGCAGCCAGGAAGGCCTACCAGGTGAAAAACTGTTTTTT. Amino acids: CASSQEGLPGEKLFF.

This CDR3 reads CASSTGTGGHGYTF. As DNA, the CDR3 is TGTGCCAGCAGCACCGGGACGGGGGGCCATGGCTACACCTTC. The V and J genes are TRBV11-1 and TRBJ1-2, with D maybe TRBD1 (6 bases). CDR1 and CDR2 from the germline V gene are SGHAT and FQDESV (reference sequence). CDR3 length equals 14 residues. Between the trimmed V and J ends, which lost 5 bases and 6 bases, there was a span of 16 bases. The full variable domain, completed using reference TRBV11-1 and TRBJ1-2, is EAEVAQSPRYKITEKSQAVAFWCDPISGHATLYWYRQILGQGPELLVQFQDESVVDDSQLPKDRFSAERLKGVDSTLKIQPAELGDSAMYLCASSTGTGGHGYTFGSGTRLTVV.

J is TRBJ2-6 and V is TRBV11-2; no clear D. In germline, CDR1 is SGHAT, CDR2 FQNNGV. The V end was cut by 5 bases, the J end by 3 bases, with 14 bases between. This CDR3 has 16 residues. The chain's CDR3 is CASSLVVGSGANVLTF. The DNA for the CDR3 is TGTGCCAGCAGCCTAGTGGTAGGCAGTGGGGCCAACGTCCTGACTTTC.

In this sample, this clone turned up once. The chain has TRBV6-5 and TRBJ1-2; possible D gene TRBD1, 6 bases. V was pared by 5 bases and J by 8 bases, with 15 bases between. There are 13 residues in the CDR3. Germline V gene sequence: CDR1 MNHEY, CDR2 SVGAGI. Written as DNA, the CDR3 is TGTGCCAGCAGTCGCGTACAGGGTTTGGGCTACACCTTC. Protein: CASSRVQGLGYTF.

CDR3 DNA: TGTGCCAGCAGTACCCTGGGGACGGCTTCCTACGAGCAGTACTTC. The encoded protein is CASSTLGTASYEQYF. The V gene is TRBV6-5, the J gene TRBJ2-7; D is tentatively TRBD1 or TRBD2 (5 bases each). The CDR3 consists of 15 residues. V lost 5 bases and J 1 base, leaving 15 bases between the germline ends. In germline, CDR1 is MNHEY, CDR2 SVGAGI.

The rearrangement links TRBV9 to TRBJ2-1, with D possibly matching TRBD1 (5 bases). This CDR3 region has 15 residues. From germline, CDR1 is SGDLS and CDR2 YYNGEE. The ends were cut back, 3 bases at V and 6 bases at J, with 16 bases in the middle. The CDR3 spells CASSAQGYGLNEQFF. In nucleotides, the CDR3 is TGTGCCAGCAGCGCCCAGGGATATGGGCTCAATGAGCAGTTCTTC.

The chain links TRBV9 to TRBJ1-1, with D uncertain. The CDR3 covers 17 residues. Germline-derived CDR1 and CDR2 are SGDLS and YYNGEE. V gave up 0 bases and J gave up 3 bases, with 18 bases separating them. CDR3 in amino acids: CASSVGSGLTWDTEAFF. DNA for the CDR3: TGTGCCAGCAGCGTAGGGTCGGGGTTAACCTGGGACACTGAAGCTTTCTTT.

The chain links TRBV9 to TRBJ2-3; 7 bases map to TRBD2. Germline V gene data show CDR1 as SGDLS and CDR2 as YYNGEE. The CDR3 contains 16 residues. V lost 3 bases and J lost 5; bases outside the gene matches: 12. The CDR3 coding sequence is TGTGCCAGCAGCGCAGCGGGGTTAATGTCGCGAGATACGCAGTATTTT. It codes for CASSAAGLMSRDTQYF. Drawing the rest from reference TRBV9 and TRBJ2-3, the complete variable domain is DSGVTQTPKHLITATGQRVTLRCSPRSGDLSVYWYQQSLDQGLQFLIQYYNGEERAKGNILERFSAQQFPDLHSELNLSSLELGDSALYFCASSAAGLMSRDTQYFGPGTRLTVL.

This rearrangement joins TRBV27 to TRBJ2-3; TRBD2 matches 8 bases. Trimming took 0 bases from V and 1 from J; bases not matched to a gene: 12. Germline V gene data show CDR1 as MNHEY and CDR2 as SMNVEV (reference sequence). The CDR3 length is 19 residues. Here the CDR3 reads CASSLSPSLSGVGTDTQYF. The DNA of the CDR3 is TGTGCCAGCAGTTTATCCCCCTCCCTTAGCGGGGTAGGCACAGATACGCAGTATTTT.

The chain recombines TRBV5-4 with TRBJ2-1; 9 bases align to TRBD2. The V segment lost 4 bases and the J segment 0 bases; nucleotides outside the gene matches: 14. This CDR3 has 19 residues. CDR1 is SGHNT and CDR2 is YYREEE in the germline V gene (reference sequence). This CDR3 reads CASSPPWGGRASSYNEQFF. CDR3 nucleotide sequence: TGTGCCAGCAGCCCACCCTGGGGCGGGAGGGCGAGCTCCTACAATGAGCAGTTCTTC.

The chain has TRBV19 and TRBJ1-3, with D unclear. The V gene's germline CDR1 is LNHDA and CDR2 SQIVND (reference sequence). This CDR3 is built from 13 residues. The ends were cut back, 4 bases at V and 4 bases at J, with 8 bases in the middle. CDR3 in amino acids: CASSKNGGNTIYF. The CDR3 bases are TGTGCCAGTAGTAAGAACGGCGGAAACACCATATATTTT.

This clone appeared a single time. This chain connects TRBV6-5 to TRBJ1-1, with 7 bases aligning to TRBD1. In germline, CDR1 is MNHEY, CDR2 SVGAGI. The CDR3 is 15 residues long. J lost 5 bases, V lost 0 bases, and 6 bases had no gene match. The CDR3 sequence: CASSYSGRGNTEAFF. The CDR3 DNA reads TGTGCCAGCAGTTACTCAGGCAGGGGGAATACTGAAGCTTTCTTT.